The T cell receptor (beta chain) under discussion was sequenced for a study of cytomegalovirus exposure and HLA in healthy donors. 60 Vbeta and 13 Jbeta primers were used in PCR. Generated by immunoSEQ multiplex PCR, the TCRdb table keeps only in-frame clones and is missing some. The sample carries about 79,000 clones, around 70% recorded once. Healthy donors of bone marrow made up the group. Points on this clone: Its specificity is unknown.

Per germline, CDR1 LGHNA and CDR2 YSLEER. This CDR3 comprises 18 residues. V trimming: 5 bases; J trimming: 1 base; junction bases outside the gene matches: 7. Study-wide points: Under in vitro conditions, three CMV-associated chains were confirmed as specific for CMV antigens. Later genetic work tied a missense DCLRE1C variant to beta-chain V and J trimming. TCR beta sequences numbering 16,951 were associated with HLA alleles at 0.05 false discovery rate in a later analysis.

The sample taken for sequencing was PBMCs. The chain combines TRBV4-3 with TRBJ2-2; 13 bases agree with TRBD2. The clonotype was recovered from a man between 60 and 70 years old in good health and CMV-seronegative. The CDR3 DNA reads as TGCGCCAGCAGCTATGCGGGACTAGCGGGGCAGAACACCGGGGAGCTGTTTTTT. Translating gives CASSYAGLAGQNTGELFF.